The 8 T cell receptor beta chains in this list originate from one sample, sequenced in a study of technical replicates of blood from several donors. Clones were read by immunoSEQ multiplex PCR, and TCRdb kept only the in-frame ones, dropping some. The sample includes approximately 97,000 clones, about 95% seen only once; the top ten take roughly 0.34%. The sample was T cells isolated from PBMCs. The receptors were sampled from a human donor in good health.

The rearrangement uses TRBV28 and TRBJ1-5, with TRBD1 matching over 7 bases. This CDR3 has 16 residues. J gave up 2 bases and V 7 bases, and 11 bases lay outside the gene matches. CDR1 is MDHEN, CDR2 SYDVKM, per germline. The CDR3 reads CASTPVGGQGNQPQHF. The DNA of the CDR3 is TGTGCCAGCACCCCGGTAGGCGGACAGGGCAATCAGCCCCAGCATTTT. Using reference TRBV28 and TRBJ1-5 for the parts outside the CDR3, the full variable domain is DVKVTQSSRYLVKRTGEKVFLECVQDMDHENMFWYRQDPGLGLRLIYFSYDVKMKEKGDIPEGYSVSREKKERFSLILESASTNQTSMYLCASTPVGGQGNQPQHFGDGTRLSIL.

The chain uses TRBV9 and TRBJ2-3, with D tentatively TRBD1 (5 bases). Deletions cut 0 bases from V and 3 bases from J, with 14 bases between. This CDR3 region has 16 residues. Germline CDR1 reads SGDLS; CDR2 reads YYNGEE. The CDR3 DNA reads TGTGCCAGCAGCGTAGAAGGTGGACACGGAACAGATACGCAGTATTTT. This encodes CASSVEGGHGTDTQYF. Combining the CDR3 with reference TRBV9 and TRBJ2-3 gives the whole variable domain DSGVTQTPKHLITATGQRVTLRCSPRSGDLSVYWYQQSLDQGLQFLIQYYNGEERAKGNILERFSAQQFPDLHSELNLSSLELGDSALYFCASSVEGGHGTDTQYFGPGTRLTVL.

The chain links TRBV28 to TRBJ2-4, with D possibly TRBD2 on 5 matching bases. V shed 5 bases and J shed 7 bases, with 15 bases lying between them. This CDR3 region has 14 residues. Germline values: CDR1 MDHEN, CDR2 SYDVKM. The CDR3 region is CASSPRLGSNIQYF. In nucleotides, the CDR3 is TGTGCCAGCAGTCCCCGGTTAGGGAGTAACATTCAGTACTTC. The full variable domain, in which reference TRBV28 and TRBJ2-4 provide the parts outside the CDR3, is DVKVTQSSRYLVKRTGEKVFLECVQDMDHENMFWYRQDPGLGLRLIYFSYDVKMKEKGDIPEGYSVSREKKERFSLILESASTNQTSMYLCASSPRLGSNIQYFGAGTRLSVL.

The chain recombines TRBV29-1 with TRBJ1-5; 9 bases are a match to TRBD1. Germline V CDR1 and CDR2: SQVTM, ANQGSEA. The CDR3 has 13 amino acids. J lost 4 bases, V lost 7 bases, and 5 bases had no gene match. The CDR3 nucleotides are TGCAGCGCAGGACAGGGGAAAAATCAGCCCCAGCATTTT. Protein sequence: CSAGQGKNQPQHF.

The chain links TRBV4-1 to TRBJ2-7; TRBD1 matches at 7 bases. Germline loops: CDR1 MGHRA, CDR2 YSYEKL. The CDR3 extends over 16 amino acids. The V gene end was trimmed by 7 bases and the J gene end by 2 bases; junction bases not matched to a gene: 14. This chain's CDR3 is CASTPQSGTETYEQYF. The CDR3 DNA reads TGCGCCAGCACACCTCAATCGGGGACAGAAACCTACGAGCAGTACTTC.

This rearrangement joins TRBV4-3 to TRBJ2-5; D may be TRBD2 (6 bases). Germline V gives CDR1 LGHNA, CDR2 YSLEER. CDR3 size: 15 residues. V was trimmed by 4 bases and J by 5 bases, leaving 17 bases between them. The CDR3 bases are TGCGCCAGCAGCCCCCTCTTCGCGGGATGGGAGACCCAGTACTTC. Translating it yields CASSPLFAGWETQYF.

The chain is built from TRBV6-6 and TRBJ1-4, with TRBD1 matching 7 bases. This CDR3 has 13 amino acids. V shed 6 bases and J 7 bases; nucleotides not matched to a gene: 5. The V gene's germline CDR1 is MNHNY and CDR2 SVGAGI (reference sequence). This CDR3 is CASRDRGREKLFF. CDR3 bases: TGTGCCAGCAGAGATAGGGGGCGTGAAAAACTGTTTTTT.

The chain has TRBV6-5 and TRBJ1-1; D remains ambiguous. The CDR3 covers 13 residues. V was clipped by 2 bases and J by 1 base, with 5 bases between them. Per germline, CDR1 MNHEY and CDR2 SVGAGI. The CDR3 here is CASSYVQNTEAFF. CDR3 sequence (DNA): TGTGCCAGCAGTTACGTTCAGAACACTGAAGCTTTCTTT.